The next 7 T cell receptor beta chains were all read from a single sample in a study of breast tumors, draining lymph nodes, adjacent tissues. TCRdb re-called the multiplex PCR reads with MiXCR, one entry per CDR3 protein. The repertoire holds some 170,000 distinct CDR3 sequences, with 33% as singletons. Samples came from axillary lymph nodes draining the breast cancer. The sample consisted of axillary lymph node tissue. These TCRs come from a female donor with breast cancer. Some clones in this sample may be carry-over from other donors' samples.

A note on this clonotype: A much more abundant neighbour one base away suggests this may be a read error. The chain joins TRBV7-2 to TRBJ2-3, with TRBD2 identical over 10 bases. This CDR3 has 17 residues. Germline CDR1 and CDR2: SGHTA and FQGNSA. The CDR3 sequence is CASSLGGRAGGPDPQYF. The DNA of the CDR3 is TGTGCCAGCAGCTTGGGAGGACGAGCGGGGGGGCCAGATCCGCAGTATTTT.

The V and J genes are TRBV7-3 and TRBJ2-3; possibly TRBD1 or TRBD2 for D (5 bases each). Germline V CDR1 and CDR2: SGHTA, FQGTGA. The V end was cut by 3 bases, the J end by 1 base, with 14 bases between. This CDR3 has 16 amino acids. The CDR3 is CASSLYRDEGTDTQYF. CDR3 in DNA: TGTGCCAGCAGCTTGTACCGGGACGAGGGCACAGATACGCAGTATTTT.

This clonotype was counted many times. The chain recombines TRBV9 with TRBJ1-5; D uncertain. Deletions cut 3 bases from V and 7 bases from J, with 17 bases between. This CDR3 spans 15 amino acids. CDR1 is SGDLS, CDR2 YYNGEE, per germline. For the CDR3, the DNA is TGTGCCAGCAGCGCACAGACTAGGGAAGGCCAGCCCCAGCATTTT. This translates into CASSAQTREGQPQHF.

The chain links TRBV3-2 to TRBJ1-3; TRBD1, the table's D call, was not compared with the DNA. TRBV3-2 is given as a pseudogene. The CDR3 is 16 residues long. The CDR3, as DNA: TGTGCCAGCGTTACACCTAACTCAGGGTCTGGAAACACCATATATTTT. Residues: CASVTPNSGSGNTIYF.

This clonotype came up a few times. A read error may be the cause here, since a much bigger clone is one base away. The CDR3 region has the DNA TGCAGTGCTAGTTCTTCGTTCTCGAGCACTCAGCCCCAGCATTTT. It codes for CSASSSFSSTQPQHF. This sequence joins TRBV20-1 and TRBJ1-5; no definite D call. The CDR3 sequence is 15 residues long. From germline, CDR1 is DFQATT and CDR2 SNEGSKA (reference sequence).

The V call is TRBV27, the J call TRBJ1-1; possibly TRBD1 for D (5 bases). This CDR3 contains 13 residues. The germline CDR1 and CDR2 sequences are MNHEY and SMNVEV (reference sequence). Trimming removed 3 bases from V and 12 bases from J, with 17 bases in between. The CDR3: CASSFDAGTETFF. The CDR3 bases are TGTGCCAGCAGTTTTGATGCGGGGACGGAAACTTTCTTT.

V gene TRBV6-2 or TRBV6-3 combines with J gene TRBJ2-7; no clear D. There are 17 residues in the CDR3. The V end lost 6 bases, the J end lost 3 bases, and 24 bases lay between the germline ends. Germline V lookup: CDR1 MNHEY, CDR2 SVGEGT. CDR3 loop: CASSFPFCREQFYEQYF. CDR3 coding DNA: TGTGCCAGCAGCTTCCCGTTCTGCAGAGAACAATTCTACGAGCAGTACTTC.